The rows below give T cell receptor beta chains drawn from one sample of a study of OX40 agonist ivuxolimab in advanced cancers. Assay: immunoSEQ multiplex PCR; the TCRdb copy retains only in-frame clones and omits some. Found here are 60,000 to 65,000 clones, around 83% of them singletons; the top ten hold approximately 2.9%. The sample consisted of CD4+ or CD8+ T cells sorted from blood, taken in a trial of the OX40 agonist ivuxolimab. The receptors shown here come from an adult with an advanced solid tumor such as melanoma, head and neck, liver or kidney cancer. The CDR3 runs from the conserved cysteine through the conserved F or W. The D gene is left open where the match is weak. Size values are once, few and many counts, or a class for expanded clones, and some rows have none.

NA	TRBJ1-2	TRBD1	TRBV28	CASSLRQGALGYTF	TGTGCCAGCAGTTTAAGGCAGGGGGCGCTTGGCTACACCTTC
few	TRBJ1-3	NA	TRBV5-1	CASSSDVGNTIYF	TGCGCCAGCAGCTCGGATGTTGGAAACACCATATATTTT
NA	TRBJ1-1	TRBD1	TRBV30	CAWRSDRGLMNTEAFF	TGTGCCTGGCGCTCGGACAGGGGGCTGATGAACACTGAAGCTTTCTTT
NA	TRBJ2-3	TRBD1	TRBV11-2	CASSRQGARTDTQYF	TGTGCCAGCAGTAGACAGGGGGCGCGCACAGATACGCAGTATTTT
NA	TRBJ1-2	NA	TRBV19	CASSTGPKWGYTF	TGTGCCAGTAGTACGGGGCCGAAGTGGGGCTACACCTTC
NA	TRBJ2-1	TRBD1	TRBV10-3	CAISDPGGGGSYNEQFF	TGTGCCATCAGTGATCCAGGGGGCGGAGGCTCCTACAATGAGCAGTTCTTC
NA	TRBJ2-7	NA	TRBV5-1	CASSQQASSYEQYF	TGCGCCAGCAGCCAACAGGCCAGCTCCTACGAGCAGTACTTC
NA	TRBJ2-7	NA	TRBV19	CASSIQGQGEQYF	TGTGCCAGTAGTATTCAGGGCCAGGGCGAGCAGTACTTC
NA	TRBJ2-3	TRBD2	TRBV18	CASSPTSGGTDTQYF	TGTGCCAGCTCACCGACTAGCGGGGGAACAGATACGCAGTATTTT
NA	TRBJ2-1	NA	TRBV21-1	CASSYRPEQFF	TGTGCCAGCAGCTACCGACCTGAGCAGTTCTTC
NA	TRBJ2-5	NA	TRBV27	CASSHQETQYF	TGTGCCAGCAGCCACCAAGAGACCCAGTACTTC
once	TRBJ1-5	NA	TRBV5-4	CASSTPLGRGPYSNQPQHF	TGTGCCAGCAGCACCCCGCTCGGCAGGGGCCCTTATAGCAATCAGCCCCAGCATTTT
NA	TRBJ1-6	NA	TRBV6-1	CASRAYQLPLHF	TGTGCCAGCAGGGCTTATCAACTGCCCCTCCACTTT
NA	TRBJ2-7	TRBD1	TRBV7-2	CASSFRTGDSYEQYF	TGTGCCAGCAGCTTTCGGACAGGGGACTCCTACGAGCAGTACTTC
NA	TRBJ2-2	TRBD2	TRBV7-6	CASSLEGTSRNTGELFF	TGTGCCAGCAGCTTAGAGGGGACTAGCAGGAACACCGGGGAGCTGTTTTTT
NA	TRBJ2-7	NA	TRBV21-1	CASSKKSSLGQGYEQYF	TGTGCCAGCAGCAAAAAAAGCTCCTTAGGGCAGGGCTACGAGCAGTACTTC
few	TRBJ1-4	TRBD1	TRBV7-9	CASSLAQGVKLFF	TGTGCCAGCAGCTTAGCACAGGGGGTAAAACTGTTTTTT
NA	TRBJ2-7	NA	TRBV6-5	CASSSPGAGEQYF	TGTGCCAGCAGTTCACCGGGGGCGGGTGAGCAGTACTTC
NA	TRBJ1-4	NA	TRBV19	CASSRALSAPFNEKLFF	TGTGCCAGTAGCCGAGCCCTATCAGCTCCTTTTAATGAAAAACTGTTTTTT
NA	TRBJ1-5	NA	TRBV18	CASSSAGSGNQPQHF	TGTGCCAGCTCATCCGCAGGGTCGGGCAATCAGCCCCAGCATTTT
NA	TRBJ2-1	NA	TRBV28	CASAQPSYNEQFF	TGTGCCTCAGCCCAGCCCAGTTACAATGAGCAGTTCTTC
NA	TRBJ2-6	NA	TRBV30	CACSTANVLTF	TGTGCCTGCTCAACGGCCAACGTCCTGACTTTC
NA	TRBJ2-3	NA	TRBV5-1	CASSDREVTDTQYF	TGCGCCAGCAGTGACAGGGAGGTGACAGATACGCAGTATTTT
once	TRBJ1-5	NA	TRBV6-1	CASSRESNQPQHF	TGTGCCAGCAGTAGGGAGAGTAATCAGCCCCAGCATTTT
NA	TRBJ2-7	NA	TRBV5-5	CASRNSPDSYEQYF	TGTGCCAGCAGAAACTCACCCGACAGCTACGAGCAGTACTTC
NA	TRBJ1-4	TRBD1	TRBV15	CATSQNRGDEKLFF	TGTGCCACCAGCCAGAACAGGGGGGATGAAAAACTGTTTTTT
NA	TRBJ1-1	NA	TRBV27	CASSLSLFTGLNTEAFF	TGTGCCAGCAGTTTATCCTTATTTACAGGCCTGAACACTGAAGCTTTCTTT
many	TRBJ2-1	TRBD1	TRBV5-6	CASSLLLGQGGGNEQFF	TGTGCCAGCAGCTTACTTTTAGGACAGGGAGGAGGTAATGAGCAGTTCTTC
NA	TRBJ1-2	NA	TRBV29-1	CSVGEGGDGYTF	TGCAGCGTTGGGGAGGGGGGCGATGGCTACACCTTC
NA	TRBJ2-2	TRBD2	TRBV7-2	CASSSRWLAGEPGELFF	TGTGCCAGCAGCTCTAGGTGGCTAGCGGGAGAACCCGGGGAGCTGTTTTTT
NA	TRBJ1-5	NA	TRBV5-3	CARSLGRGIGPQHF	TGTGCCAGAAGCTTGGGGCGGGGGATCGGACCCCAGCATTTT
NA	TRBJ1-1	TRBD1	TRBV6-5	CASSAGTGAEAFF	TGTGCCAGCAGCGCCGGGACAGGGGCTGAAGCTTTCTTT
NA	TRBJ2-3	NA	TRBV7-3	CASSQGFSTDTQYF	TGTGCCAGCAGCCAGGGATTTAGCACAGATACGCAGTATTTT
NA	TRBJ2-7	NA	TRBV4-1	CASSQEVRSYEQYF	TGCGCCAGCAGCCAAGAGGTCAGGAGCTACGAGCAGTACTTC
NA	TRBJ2-7	TRBD2	TRBV6-6	CASCGGPAVGGDEQYF	TGTGCCAGTTGCGGGGGACCAGCAGTAGGAGGCGACGAGCAGTACTTC
NA	TRBJ2-7	NA	TRBV28	CASSPLLPEQYF	TGTGCCAGCAGTCCGCTCCTTCCCGAGCAGTACTTC
NA	TRBJ1-3	NA	TRBV11-2	CASSRTQGKGNTIYF	TGTGCCAGCAGTCGGACCCAGGGTAAGGGAAACACCATATATTTT
NA	TRBJ2-5	TRBD2	TRBV11-3	CASSSGGTQYF	TGTGCCAGCAGCTCGGGGGGGACCCAGTACTTC
NA	TRBJ1-3	NA	TRBV5-6	CASSISQVWSGNTIYF	TGTGCCAGCAGCATAAGCCAGGTCTGGTCTGGAAACACCATATATTTT
NA	TRBJ2-7	NA	TRBV9	CASSPQDSGYEQYF	TGTGCCAGCAGCCCGCAGGACAGCGGGTACGAGCAGTACTTC
NA	TRBJ2-3	TRBD2	TRBV7-3	CASSLLPKASGGARGTQYF	TGTGCCAGCAGCTTACTCCCCAAGGCTAGCGGGGGGGCCAGAGGGACGCAGTATTTT
NA	TRBJ2-3	NA	TRBV4-3	CASSQDRYGEWNTQYF	TGCGCCAGCAGCCAAGATCGCTACGGGGAGTGGAATACGCAGTATTTT
NA	TRBJ2-2	NA	TRBV28	CASTLYPGSTNTGELFF	TGTGCCAGCACCTTATACCCCGGGTCGACGAACACCGGGGAGCTGTTTTTT